Listed here are 8 T cell receptor beta chains from one sample, sequenced in a study of T cell responses to AZD1222 COVID-19 vaccine. Measured with immunoSEQ multiplex PCR; TCRdb has only the in-frame clones, and not every one. Of more than 90,000 clones listed, 87% were seen once; the top ten hold about 17%. The sample was peripheral blood, taken on day 0 of AZD1222 vaccination. The receptors stem from an adult in good health.

CDR3 residues: CASSLGDYPSYNEQFF. The CDR3 nucleotides are TGTGCCAGCAGCCTAGGGGACTACCCGTCCTACAATGAGCAGTTCTTC. This rearrangement joins TRBV4-2 to TRBJ2-1, with 7 bases fitting TRBD2. This CDR3 is built from 16 residues. Unmatched junction bases numbered 7, after V lost 4 bases and J lost 1 base. CDR1 is LGHNA and CDR2 is YNFKEQ in the germline V gene.

CDR3 region: CANQRLARGPTEAFF. CDR3 nucleotide sequence: TGTGCCAACCAACGTCTAGCTAGGGGGCCGACTGAAGCTTTCTTT. The rearrangement links TRBV28 to TRBJ1-1; 7 nucleotides agree with TRBD1. The germline gives CDR1 MDHEN, CDR2 SYDVKM. This CDR3 is 15 amino acids long. J was trimmed by 5 bases and V by 10 bases; bases with no gene match: 16.

The chain employs TRBV30 and TRBJ2-7, with D uncertain. There are 11 residues in the CDR3. V gave up 2 bases and J gave up 5 bases, with 7 bases separating them. The germline V gene has CDR1 GTSNPN and CDR2 SVGIG (reference sequence). CDR3 DNA sequence: TGTGCCTGGAGTTCACGGGACGAGCAGTACTTC. Its translation is CAWSSRDEQYF.

This rearrangement joins TRBV7-2 to TRBJ1-4; D uncertain. The CDR3 sequence is 11 residues long. V was clipped by 1 base and J by 12 bases, with 6 bases between them. The germline CDR1 and CDR2 sequences are SGHTA and FQGNSA. The CDR3 DNA is TGTGCCAGCAGCTTAGACAGAGAACTGTTTTTT. Translated: CASSLDRELFF.

The J gene is TRBJ2-3, the V gene TRBV7-9; 10 positions agree with TRBD2. After removal of 1 base from V and 0 bases from J, the junction contained 1 base not matched to a gene. The CDR3 is 16 amino acids. Germline V gives CDR1 SEHNR, CDR2 FQNEAQ (reference sequence). CDR3 protein: CASSLGTSGSTDTQYF. The CDR3 DNA is TGTGCCAGCAGCTTAGGGACTAGCGGAAGCACAGATACGCAGTATTTT.

This clone was counted once. V is TRBV3-1 (or the pseudogene TRBV3-2) and J is TRBJ2-5; no clear D. Trimming pared 5 bases from V and 2 bases from J, leaving 18 bases between. Germline-derived CDR1 and CDR2 are LGHDT and YNNKEL (reference sequence). The CDR3 is 16 amino acids. The chain's CDR3 is CASSNALVGLQETQYF. CDR3 nucleotides: TGTGCCAGCAGCAACGCCCTGGTCGGATTACAAGAGACCCAGTACTTC.

This clone was seen a single time. The V and J genes are TRBV3-1 (or the pseudogene TRBV3-2) and TRBJ2-2; D not resolved. Trimming took 8 bases from V and 3 from J, leaving 13 bases between them. Germline CDR1 LGHDT, CDR2 YNNKEL (reference sequence). This CDR3 contains 14 residues. In DNA, the CDR3 is TGTGCCAGCCGTACCGAGGCCTACACCGGGGAGCTGTTTTTT. This gives the protein CASRTEAYTGELFF.

The rearrangement uses TRBV7-2 and TRBJ2-1, with unresolved D. Germline V CDR1 and CDR2: SGHTA, FQGNSA. V lost 2 bases and J lost 4, with 12 bases in between. This CDR3 has 15 residues. The CDR3: CASSLSAEPYNEQFF. In DNA form, the CDR3 reads TGTGCCAGCAGCTTATCGGCTGAGCCTTACAATGAGCAGTTCTTC.